The clone carrying this T cell receptor (beta chain) ranks as large in terms of frequency. The antigen is undetermined. These data originate in a study of T cell clusters in autoimmune cytopenias. Multiplex touch-down PCR amplified TRB using TRB-A and TRB-B pools in one tube. Reprocessing the multiplex PCR reads, TCRdb reports a single entry for every CDR3 protein and omits DNA. Its table records 280 or so distinct CDR3 sequences. Tens of thousands of genome equivalents of blood DNA were amplified for TRB. Study-level results: Exclusive TRB clusters were about 2.8-fold more numerous in healthy donors than in active autoimmune hepatitis.

This CDR3 spans 16 amino acids. Germline V lookup: CDR1 LNHDA, CDR2 SQIVND (reference sequence). These records were also assigned to another study, of T cell repertoires in aging, cancer and after chemotherapy. As reported in that work: No conclusions about immunological memory after chemotherapy can be drawn from the repertoire data.

The sequencing input was peripheral blood. The sequence came from a human donor with an autoimmune cytopenia or autoimmune hepatitis (not recorded which). This chain connects TRBV19 to TRBJ1-5. This CDR3 reads CASSIGGAEHNQPQHF.